A selection of T cell receptor beta chains follows, all from one sample in a study of regulatory T cells in long-lasting Graves disease. TCRdb reprocessed the multiplex PCR reads via MiXCR and lists one record per CDR3 protein. The sample carries 310,000 or so distinct CDR3 sequences, around 20% recorded once. The sample consisted of peripheral blood mononuclear cells (PBMCs), taken when the disease was refractory, from a patient treated with antithyroid drugs. The source of these receptors is a female donor with Graves disease. CDR3s include the opening cysteine and the closing phenylalanine or tryptophan.

TRBJ2-5,TRBV5-8,16,CASSSSAGVGIGTQYF
TRBJ2-7,TRBV7-9,16,CASSSSRGMSSYEQYF
TRBJ2-7,TRBV12-3/TRBV12-4,11,CASSPNYEQYF
TRBJ2-5,TRBV6-1,15,CASWRSGTLRGTQYF
TRBJ2-7,TRBV10-3,14,CAIGRGPDSDEQYF
TRBJ2-7,TRBV7-9,14,CASSFEVGGYEQYF
TRBJ2-7,TRBV4-3,15,CASSQDYGAHNEQYF
TRBJ1-1,TRBV4-1,17,CASSHPLTGGRRPEAFF
TRBJ2-5,TRBV7-2,13,CASSPRTVKTQYF
TRBJ2-7,TRBV2,15,CASSQDLVALYGQYF
TRBJ1-5,TRBV27,13,CASRGEGNQPQHF
TRBJ2-5,TRBV3-1,15,CASSLRGVLYNEQSF
TRBJ2-2,TRBV9,17,CASSVRDRGGFPGELFF
TRBJ2-7,TRBV30,12,CAWNPAPYEQYF
TRBJ2-2,TRBV28,14,CATKLAENTGELFF
TRBJ2-7,TRBV30,13,CAWREGRSYEQYF
TRBJ2-2,TRBV18,20,CASSPPILSWTGEITGELFF
TRBJ1-5,TRBV10-3,16,CAISESVGPANQPQHF
TRBJ2-7,TRBV19,14,CASSVNGQLTEQYF
TRBJ2-5,TRBV7-6,15,CASSLRSGRLETQYF
TRBJ2-3,TRBV11-2,16,CASSLVSLQNTDTQYF
TRBJ1-5,TRBV20-1,17,CSAIVAGGRRSNQPQHF
TRBJ2-5,TRBV28,15,CASKAAGGPGETQYF
TRBJ1-1,TRBV2,14,CASSEGLRNTEAFF
TRBJ2-7,TRBV29-1,18,CSVEVVLAGRVRANEQYF
TRBJ2-2,TRBV7-9,16,CASSFLAGEDTGELFF
TRBJ2-3,TRBV5-1,13,CASSFTWQDTQYF
TRBJ2-3,TRBV7-2,17,CASSLVTSIPDTDTQYF
TRBJ2-2,TRBV28,12,CASRVNTGELFF
TRBJ2-1,TRBV15,15,CATSRELAGVNEQFF
TRBJ1-5,TRBV7-2,16,CASSLDEGGSNQPQHF
TRBJ2-5,TRBV6-9,14,CASSYIRGAETQYF
TRBJ2-5,TRBV9,14,CASSVTGGAETQYF
TRBJ2-7,TRBV27,17,CASSFQEVGGRAYEQYF
TRBJ1-1,TRBV9,14,CASSVGPQVTEAFF
TRBJ2-4,TRBV7-9,15,CASSGGEVSKNIQYF